Following are 10 T cell receptor beta chains from one sample sequenced in a study of blood T cell repertoires in COVID-19 (dated by TCRdb to 2018 to 2020). Library creation used the immunoSEQ multiplex PCR assay. What TCRdb holds here is the immuneACCESS table cut down to in-frame rearrangements. Part of the clones is not present; checked against another copy, under half of the missing clones reflect an unresolved V gene, and the others are unexplained. This sample is represented by about 170,000 clones; approximately 85% of them were singletons. Around 1.2% of the sample goes to the ten largest clones. Sequenced: peripheral blood. The receptors were gathered from a man in his 60s who had recovered from COVID-19.

This clone has only one observation. The CDR3 nucleotides read TGCGCCAGCAGCCGGGGACTGGGGGATGCCGGGGAGCTGTTTTTT. Amino acid sequence: CASSRGLGDAGELFF. The chain recombines TRBV5-1 with TRBJ2-2, with D maybe TRBD2 (6 bases). V was clipped by 4 bases and J by 6 bases, with 16 bases between them. This CDR3 region has 15 residues. Germline V gives CDR1 SGHRS, CDR2 YFSETQ.

J is TRBJ2-3 and V is TRBV5-8; 9 bases align to TRBD2. Germline CDR1 is SGHTS and CDR2 is YDEGEE. Trimming at V came to 2 bases and at J to 4 bases, leaving 8 bases not matched to a gene. The CDR3 is made up of 16 amino acids. CDR3 sequence reads: CASSFNSGGWSDTQYF. The CDR3 coding sequence is TGTGCCAGCAGCTTTAATAGCGGGGGTTGGTCAGATACGCAGTATTTT. The complete variable domain, with remaining parts taken from reference TRBV5-8 and TRBJ2-3, reads EAGVTQSPTHLIKTRGQQATLRCSPISGHTSVYWYQQALGLGLQFLLWYDEGEERNRGNFPPRFSGRQFPNYSSELNVNALELEDSALYLCASSFNSGGWSDTQYFGPGTRLTVL.

The chain combines TRBV6-4 with TRBJ1-1; a weak D match, TRBD1 (6 bases). CDR3 size: 13 residues. In germline, CDR1 is MRHNA, CDR2 SNTAGT. Trimming pared 0 bases from V and 4 bases from J, leaving 6 bases between. The CDR3 DNA follows: TGTGCCAGCAGTGACTCAGGGGGCACTGAAGCTTTCTTT. Its translation: CASSDSGGTEAFF.

The chain links TRBV7-9 to TRBJ1-5; D is ambiguous. Trimming removed 4 bases from V and 6 bases from J, with 7 bases in between. CDR1 SEHNR and CDR2 FQNEAQ come from the germline V gene (reference sequence). This CDR3 spans 12 amino acids. The CDR3 reads CASSYDSQPQHF. The CDR3 DNA reads TGTGCCAGCAGCTACGACTCTCAGCCCCAGCATTTT.

The genes are TRBV3-1 (or the pseudogene TRBV3-2) and TRBJ2-7; D is uncertain. Germline CDR1 and CDR2: LGHDT and YNNKEL (reference sequence). With 1 base removed from V and 4 bases from J, the gap between germline ends came to 5 bases. The CDR3 spans 12 residues. The chain's CDR3 is CASSQAGYEQYF. The CDR3 nucleotides are TGTGCCAGCAGCCAAGCAGGATACGAGCAGTACTTC.

This sequence joins TRBV7-2 and TRBJ1-4; D is uncertain. Germline CDR1 and CDR2: SGHTA and FQGNSA. Trimming stripped 6 bases from V and 5 bases from J, with 13 bases between. The CDR3 is 14 amino acids. CDR3 residues: CASSQQPYNEKLFF. CDR3 sequence (DNA): TGTGCCAGCAGTCAACAGCCCTACAATGAAAAACTGTTTTTT.

The chain employs TRBV7-9 and TRBJ1-4, with D possibly matching TRBD1 (5 bases). Trimming shortened V by 0 bases and J by 6 bases, and 8 bases separated the two germline ends. The CDR3 loop spans 14 amino acids. Germline loops: CDR1 SEHNR, CDR2 FQNEAQ (reference sequence). The CDR3 sequence: CASSLAAGHEKLFF. In DNA, the CDR3 is TGTGCCAGCAGCTTAGCAGCAGGGCATGAAAAACTGTTTTTT. Using reference TRBV7-9 and TRBJ1-4 for the parts outside the CDR3, the full variable domain is DTGVSQNPRHKITKRGQNVTFRCDPISEHNRLYWYRQTLGQGPEFLTYFQNEAQLEKSRLLSDRFSAERPKGSFSTLEIQRTEQGDSAMYLCASSLAAGHEKLFFGSGTQLSVL.

This clone was observed a single time. The V and J genes are TRBV2 and TRBJ2-3; D may be TRBD2 (6 bases). The CDR3 sequence is 15 residues long. V was cut by 3 bases and J by 0 bases, with 10 bases left in between. CDR1 SNHLY and CDR2 FYNNEI come from the germline V gene. The CDR3 nucleotides are TGTGCCAGCAGTGATCCGGGGGTAAGCACAGATACGCAGTATTTT. Protein product: CASSDPGVSTDTQYF.

The J gene is TRBJ2-7, the V gene TRBV5-5; 10 bases fit TRBD1. Germline trimming cut 3 bases from V and 2 bases from J; bases unmatched to any gene: 14. This CDR3 has 18 residues. CDR1 is SGHKS and CDR2 is YYEKEE in the germline V gene (reference sequence). The chain's CDR3 is CASSSVGQGSPTPYEQYF. As DNA, the CDR3 is TGTGCCAGCAGCTCAGTGGGACAGGGGTCCCCAACTCCCTACGAGCAGTACTTC. Based on the CDR3 plus reference TRBV5-5 and TRBJ2-7, the full variable domain is DAGVTQSPTHLIKTRGQQVTLRCSPISGHKSVSWYQQVLGQGPQFIFQYYEKEERGRGNFPDRFSARQFPNYSSELNVNALLLGDSALYLCASSSVGQGSPTPYEQYFGPGTRLTVT.

V is TRBV4-2 and J is TRBJ2-5; 10 bases are a match to TRBD2. With 4 bases clipped from V and 4 bases from J, the junction kept 6 bases outside the gene matches. CDR3 size: 15 residues. The germline V gene encodes CDR1 LGHNA and CDR2 YNFKEQ. CDR3 sequence (DNA): TGTGCCAGCAGCCCAAGCGGGGGGGCGGCAGAGACCCAGTACTTC. Its protein is CASSPSGGAAETQYF.